What follows describes a single T cell receptor beta chain. Its antigen is not identified. This specimen comes from a study of Ad26.COV2.S vaccination and SARS-CoV-2 variants. Overall study results and limits: Following vaccination, spike-specific CD8+ and CD4+ T cell responses reportedly exhibited substantial breadth.

Treatment noted: around 19 received Ad26.COV2.S at low or high dose, single or two shots; several received placebo; per-sample allocation not given. Sample collection was performed on day 63 after the first vaccine or placebo injection. What was given as vaccine was an Ad26 vector encoding Wuhan-strain SARS-CoV-2 spike. The data were produced by immunoSEQ multiplex PCR, yet TCRdb's version contains in-frame clones alone and is incomplete. This sample has a few hundred thousand clones; roughly 84% occur once, and the top ten carry more than 3%. CDR1 and CDR2 (germline): ENHRY, SYGVKD. This CDR3 comprises 18 residues. The ends lost 0 bases at V and 3 bases at J; junction bases unmatched: 11.

This receptor was identified in a person aged 18-60 years who received the Ad26.COV2.S COVID-19 vaccine or a placebo. The chain combines TRBV10-3 with TRBJ1-5; 7 bases line up with TRBD1. The material sequenced was peripheral blood, taken in a trial of Ad26.COV2.S vaccine versus placebo. The CDR3 bases are TGTGCCATCAGTGAGTCAATAAGGACAGGTTTGGCCAATCAGCCCCAGCATTTT. This sequence encodes CAISESIRTGLANQPQHF.